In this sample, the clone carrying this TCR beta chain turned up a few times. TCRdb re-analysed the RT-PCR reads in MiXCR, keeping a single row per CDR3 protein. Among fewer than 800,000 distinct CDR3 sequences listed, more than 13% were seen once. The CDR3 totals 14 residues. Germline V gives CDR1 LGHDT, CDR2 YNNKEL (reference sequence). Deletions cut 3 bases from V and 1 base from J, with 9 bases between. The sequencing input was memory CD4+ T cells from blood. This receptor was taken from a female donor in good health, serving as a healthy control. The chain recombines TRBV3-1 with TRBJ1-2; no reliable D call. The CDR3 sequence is CASSHLESNYGYTF. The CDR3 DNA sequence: TGTGCCAGCAGCCACCTCGAAAGTAACTATGGCTACACCTTC.